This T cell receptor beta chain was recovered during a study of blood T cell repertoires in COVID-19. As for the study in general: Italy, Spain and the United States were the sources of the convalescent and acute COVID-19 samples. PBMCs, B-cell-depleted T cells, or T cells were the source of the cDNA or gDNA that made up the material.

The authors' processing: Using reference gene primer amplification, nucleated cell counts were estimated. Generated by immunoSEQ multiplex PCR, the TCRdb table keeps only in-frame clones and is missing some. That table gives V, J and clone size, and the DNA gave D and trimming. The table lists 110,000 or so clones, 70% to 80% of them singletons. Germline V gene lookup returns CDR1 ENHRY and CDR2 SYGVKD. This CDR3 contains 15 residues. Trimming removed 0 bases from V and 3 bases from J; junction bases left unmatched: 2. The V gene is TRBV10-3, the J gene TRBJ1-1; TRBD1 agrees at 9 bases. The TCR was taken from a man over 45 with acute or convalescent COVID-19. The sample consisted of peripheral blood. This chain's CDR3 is CAISESRTGDTEAFF. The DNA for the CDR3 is TGTGCCATCAGTGAGTCGCGGACAGGGGACACTGAAGCTTTCTTT.